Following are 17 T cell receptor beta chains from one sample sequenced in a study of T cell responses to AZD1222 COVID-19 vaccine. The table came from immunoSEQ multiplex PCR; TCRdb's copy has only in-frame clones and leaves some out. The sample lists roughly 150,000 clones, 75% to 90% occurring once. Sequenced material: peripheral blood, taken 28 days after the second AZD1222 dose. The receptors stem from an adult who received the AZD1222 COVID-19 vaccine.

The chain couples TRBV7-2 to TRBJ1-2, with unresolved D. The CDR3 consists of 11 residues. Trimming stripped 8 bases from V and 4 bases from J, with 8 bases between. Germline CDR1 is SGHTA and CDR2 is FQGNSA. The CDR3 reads CASAQAYGYTF. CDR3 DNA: TGTGCCAGCGCCCAGGCCTATGGCTACACCTTC.

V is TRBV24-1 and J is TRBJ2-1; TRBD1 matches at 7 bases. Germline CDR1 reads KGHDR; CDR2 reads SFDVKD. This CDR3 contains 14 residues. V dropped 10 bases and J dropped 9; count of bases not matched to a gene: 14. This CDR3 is CATQASGGYVEQFF. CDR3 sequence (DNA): TGTGCCACTCAGGCCTCAGGGGGTTATGTTGAGCAGTTCTTC.

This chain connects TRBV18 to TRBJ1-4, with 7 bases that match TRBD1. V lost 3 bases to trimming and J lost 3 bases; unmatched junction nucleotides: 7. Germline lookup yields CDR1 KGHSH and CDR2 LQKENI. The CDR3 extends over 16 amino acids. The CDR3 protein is CASSPPTGAPNEKLFF. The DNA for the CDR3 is TGTGCCAGCTCACCCCCCACAGGGGCGCCTAATGAAAAACTGTTTTTT.

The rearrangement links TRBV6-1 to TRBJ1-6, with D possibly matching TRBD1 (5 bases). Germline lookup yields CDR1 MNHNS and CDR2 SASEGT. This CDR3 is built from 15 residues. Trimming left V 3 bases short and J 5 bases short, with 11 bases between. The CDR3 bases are TGTGCCAGCAGTGACAGGGTAAACGATAATTCACCCCTCCACTTT. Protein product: CASSDRVNDNSPLHF.

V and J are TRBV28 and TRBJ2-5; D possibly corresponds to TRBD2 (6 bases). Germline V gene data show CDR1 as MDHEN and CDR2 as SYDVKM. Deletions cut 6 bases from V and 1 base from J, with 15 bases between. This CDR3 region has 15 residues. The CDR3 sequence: CASRRPKEGQETQYF. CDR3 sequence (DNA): TGTGCCAGCAGACGTCCCAAGGAGGGCCAAGAGACCCAGTACTTC.

CDR3 bases: TGTGCCAGCAGCCAGACGCAGGGGGCAAACATTCAGTACTTC. The encoded protein is CASSQTQGANIQYF. The chain links TRBV6-2 or TRBV6-3 to TRBJ2-4; 8 nucleotides match TRBD1. Looked up from germline, CDR1 is MNHEY and CDR2 is SVGEGT. V was pared by 6 bases and J by 6 bases, with 7 bases of the junction left unmatched. The CDR3 spans 14 residues.

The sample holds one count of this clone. The CDR3 DNA reads TGTGCCAGCAGTTACTCAAGGCAGGGGAATTCACCCCTCCACTTT. It codes for CASSYSRQGNSPLHF. The chain uses TRBV6-6 and TRBJ1-6; weak D call: TRBD1 (6 bases). The V end was cut by 0 bases, the J end by 7 bases, with 10 bases between. The CDR3 has 15 amino acids. The germline CDR1 and CDR2 sequences are MNHNY and SVGAGI (reference sequence).

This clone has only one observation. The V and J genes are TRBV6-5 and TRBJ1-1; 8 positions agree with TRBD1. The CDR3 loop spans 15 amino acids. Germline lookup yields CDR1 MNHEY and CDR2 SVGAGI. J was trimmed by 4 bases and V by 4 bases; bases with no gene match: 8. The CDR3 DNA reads TGTGCCAGCAGTTCGACAGGGGTTTCGGGCACTGAAGCTTTCTTT. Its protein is CASSSTGVSGTEAFF.

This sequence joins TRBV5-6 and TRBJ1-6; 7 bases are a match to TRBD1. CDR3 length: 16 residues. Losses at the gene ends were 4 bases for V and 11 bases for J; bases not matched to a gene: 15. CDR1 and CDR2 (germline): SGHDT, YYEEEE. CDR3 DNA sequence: TGTGCCAGCAGCCCCGGCCGGACAGGCCTTTCGACACCCCTCCACTTT. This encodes CASSPGRTGLSTPLHF.

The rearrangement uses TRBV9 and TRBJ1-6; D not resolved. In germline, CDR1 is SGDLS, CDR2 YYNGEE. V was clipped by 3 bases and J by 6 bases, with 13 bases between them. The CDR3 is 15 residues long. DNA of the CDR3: TGTGCCAGCAGCGGAGGGAGAGGGCCTAATTCACCCCTCCACTTT. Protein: CASSGGRGPNSPLHF.

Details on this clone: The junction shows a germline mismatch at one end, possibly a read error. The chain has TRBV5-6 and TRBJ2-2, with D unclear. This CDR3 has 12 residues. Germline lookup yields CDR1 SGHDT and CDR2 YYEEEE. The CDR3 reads CACSRLDWELFF. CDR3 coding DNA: TGTGCCTGCAGCCGTCTAGATTGGGAGCTGTTTTTT.

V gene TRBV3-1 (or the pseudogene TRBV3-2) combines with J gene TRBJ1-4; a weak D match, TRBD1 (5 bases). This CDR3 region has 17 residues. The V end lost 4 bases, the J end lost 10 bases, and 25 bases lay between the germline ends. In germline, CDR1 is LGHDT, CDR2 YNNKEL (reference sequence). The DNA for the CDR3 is TGTGCCAGCAGCCCTCGACTCCCGGGACGGCGTAGTGGAAAACTGTTTTTT. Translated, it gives CASSPRLPGRRSGKLFF.

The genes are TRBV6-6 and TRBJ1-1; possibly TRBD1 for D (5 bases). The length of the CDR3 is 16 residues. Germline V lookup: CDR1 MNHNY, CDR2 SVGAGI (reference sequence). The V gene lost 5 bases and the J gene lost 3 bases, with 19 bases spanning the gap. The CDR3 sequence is CASSLRPTGGDTEAFF. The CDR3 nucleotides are TGTGCCAGCAGTCTCCGACCGACGGGAGGGGACACTGAAGCTTTCTTT.

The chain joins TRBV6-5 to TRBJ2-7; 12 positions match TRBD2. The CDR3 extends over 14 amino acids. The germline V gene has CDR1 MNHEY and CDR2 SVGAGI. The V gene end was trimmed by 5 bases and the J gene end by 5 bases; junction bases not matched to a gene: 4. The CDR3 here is CASSLAGGPNEQYF. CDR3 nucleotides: TGTGCCAGCAGTCTAGCGGGAGGGCCCAACGAGCAGTACTTC.

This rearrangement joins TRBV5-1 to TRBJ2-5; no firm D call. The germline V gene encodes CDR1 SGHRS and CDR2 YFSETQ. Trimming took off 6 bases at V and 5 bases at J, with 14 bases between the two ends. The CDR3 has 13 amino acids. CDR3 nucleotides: TGCGCCAGCACCGACGATTCGGAGGAGACCCAGTACTTC. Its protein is CASTDDSEETQYF. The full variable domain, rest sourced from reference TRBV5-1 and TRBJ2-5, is KAGVTQTPRYLIKTRGQQVTLSCSPISGHRSVSWYQQTPGQGLQFLFEYFSETQRNKGNFPGRFSGRQFSNSRSEMNVSTLELGDSALYLCASTDDSEETQYFGPGTRLLVL.

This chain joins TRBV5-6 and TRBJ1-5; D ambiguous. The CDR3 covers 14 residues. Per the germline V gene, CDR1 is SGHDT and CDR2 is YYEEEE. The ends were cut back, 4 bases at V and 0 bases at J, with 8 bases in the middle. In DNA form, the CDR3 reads TGTGCCAGCAGCCCTAAATATAGCAATCAGCCCCAGCATTTT. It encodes CASSPKYSNQPQHF. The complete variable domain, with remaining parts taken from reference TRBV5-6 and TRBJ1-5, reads DAGVTQSPTHLIKTRGQQVTLRCSPKSGHDTVSWYQQALGQGPQFIFQYYEEEERQRGNFPDRFSGHQFPNYSSELNVNALLLGDSALYLCASSPKYSNQPQHFGDGTRLSIL.

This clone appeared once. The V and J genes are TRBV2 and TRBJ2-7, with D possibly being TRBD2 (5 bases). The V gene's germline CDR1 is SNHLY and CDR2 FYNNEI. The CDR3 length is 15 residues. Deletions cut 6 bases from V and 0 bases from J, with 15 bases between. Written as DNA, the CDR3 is TGTGCCAGCAGAGAGGGATATTCAAGCTCCTACGAGCAGTACGTC. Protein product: CASREGYSSSYEQYV.